The 26 T cell receptor beta chains below come from one sample, sequenced in a study of a mutant IDH1 vaccine in newly diagnosed glioma. Repertoires were generated with immunoSEQ multiplex PCR, while TCRdb's copy carries only in-frame clones and drops some. Seen here are about 48,000 clones, over 65% observed once, and the top ten hold more than 9%. For these TCRs, the target antigens are not known. Time point noted: week 35, safety follow-up. Each dose delivered 300 ug of mutant IDH1 20-mer peptide subcutaneously with imiquimod. Specimen: PBMCs, collected from a glioma patient whose treatment included an IDH1 peptide vaccine. The receptors here all came from a man aged 35 to 55 with glioma.

This clone was seen just once. The rearrangement links TRBV19 to TRBJ2-1; TRBD2 matches at 10 bases. This CDR3 is built from 13 residues. Germline lookup yields CDR1 LNHDA and CDR2 SQIVND (reference sequence). V lost 7 bases, J lost 7 bases, and 4 bases stayed unmatched. Here the CDR3 reads CASKASGSNEQFF. The CDR3 region has the DNA TGTGCCAGTAAGGCTAGCGGGAGTAATGAGCAGTTCTTC.

This chain connects TRBV14 to TRBJ2-5, with a tentative D call TRBD1 (6 bases). Trimming pared 1 base from V and 4 bases from J, leaving 22 bases between. This CDR3 comprises 18 residues. Germline assignment: CDR1 SGHDN and CDR2 FVKESK. The CDR3: CASSQGHLQGGVGETQYF. Written as DNA, the CDR3 is TGTGCCAGCAGCCAAGGCCATTTACAGGGTGGTGTAGGAGAGACCCAGTACTTC. The full variable domain, rest sourced from reference TRBV14 and TRBJ2-5, is EAGVTQFPSHSVIEKGQTVTLRCDPISGHDNLYWYRRVMGKEIKFLLHFVKESKQDESGMPNNRFLAERTGGTYSTLKVQPAELEDSGVYFCASSQGHLQGGVGETQYFGPGTRLLVL.

CDR3 residues: CATQPLSSGNTIYF. CDR3 sequence (DNA): TGTGCCACGCAGCCCCTGAGCTCTGGAAACACCATATATTTT. V and J are TRBV7-2 and TRBJ1-3; D is ambiguous. V gave up 10 bases and J gave up 0 bases, with 13 bases separating them. CDR3 length equals 14 residues. CDR1 and CDR2 from the germline V gene are SGHTA and FQGNSA.

This chain joins TRBV7-2 and TRBJ2-5; 11 positions match TRBD2. CDR3 length: 17 amino acids. V trimming: 1 base; J trimming: 1 base; junction bases outside the gene matches: 5. Germline V lookup: CDR1 SGHTA, CDR2 FQGNSA. The CDR3 sequence is CASSLGVLAGVQETQYF. CDR3 sequence (DNA): TGTGCCAGCAGCTTAGGGGTACTAGCGGGAGTCCAAGAGACCCAGTACTTC.

The CDR3 is CASSRTGGEQYV. In DNA, the CDR3 is TGTGCCAGCAGCAGAACAGGTGGCGAGCAGTACGTC. The genes are TRBV6-7 and TRBJ2-7, with a weak D call TRBD1 (5 bases). TRBV6-7 is marked as an open reading frame, function uncertain. The V gene lost 6 bases and the J gene lost 6 bases, with 12 bases spanning the gap. The CDR3 covers 12 residues.

The gene calls are TRBV5-5 and TRBJ2-1; D unresolved. CDR1 is SGHKS and CDR2 is YYEKEE in the germline V gene (reference sequence). The CDR3 is 12 residues long. Trimming stripped 0 bases from V and 9 bases from J, with 7 bases between. This chain's CDR3 is CASSLGLGEQFF. The CDR3 DNA follows: TGTGCCAGCAGCTTGGGGCTAGGTGAGCAGTTCTTC.

The chain combines TRBV5-6 with TRBJ2-3; 10 nucleotides align to TRBD1. The CDR3 is made up of 15 amino acids. With V trimmed by 3 bases and J by 4 bases, 5 bases remained unmatched. Germline-derived CDR1 and CDR2 are SGHDT and YYEEEE. CDR3 amino acids: CASSYQTGGPDTQYF. In DNA form, the CDR3 reads TGTGCCAGCAGCTACCAGACAGGGGGCCCAGATACGCAGTATTTT. The variable domain in full, completed from reference TRBV5-6 and TRBJ2-3, reads DAGVTQSPTHLIKTRGQQVTLRCSPKSGHDTVSWYQQALGQGPQFIFQYYEEEERQRGNFPDRFSGHQFPNYSSELNVNALLLGDSALYLCASSYQTGGPDTQYFGPGTRLTVL.

V usage is TRBV18 and J usage is TRBJ1-1; unclear D gene. CDR1 KGHSH and CDR2 LQKENI come from the germline V gene. This CDR3 spans 12 amino acids. Trimming pared 3 bases from V and 7 bases from J, leaving 9 bases between. The CDR3 DNA sequence: TGTGCCAGCTCACCCGGAGACATTGAAGCTTTCTTT. Amino acid sequence: CASSPGDIEAFF.

The CDR3, as DNA: TGTGCCAGCAGCTTAGGGGGGAATGAAAAACTGTTTTTT. Its protein product is CASSLGGNEKLFF. This chain connects TRBV11-3 to TRBJ1-4; possible D gene TRBD1, 5 bases. Between the trimmed V and J ends, which lost 1 base and 5 bases, there was a span of 5 bases. Germline V CDR1 and CDR2: SGHNT, YENEEA. The CDR3 extends over 13 amino acids.

This rearrangement joins TRBV10-3 to TRBJ2-7; D assignment may be TRBD1 or TRBD2 (5 bases each). This CDR3 spans 14 amino acids. Germline CDR1 is ENHRY and CDR2 is SYGVKD. V was shortened by 6 bases and J by 0 bases, with 12 bases between the two germline ends. The CDR3 DNA sequence: TGTGCCATCAGGTCCGACAGCGGCTCCTACGAGCAGTACTTC. Translated: CAIRSDSGSYEQYF.

J is TRBJ2-1 and V is TRBV9; TRBD1 might be the D (6 bases). The length of the CDR3 is 16 residues. The V end was cut by 0 bases, the J end by 6 bases, with 16 bases between. The germline V gene has CDR1 SGDLS and CDR2 YYNGEE. CDR3 coding DNA: TGTGCCAGCAGCGTAGCAGTGGTAGGCAGGGGCAATGAGCAGTTCTTC. This encodes CASSVAVVGRGNEQFF.

This clone was seen only a few times. J is TRBJ2-3 and V is TRBV11-3; D is unclear. There are 11 residues in the CDR3. Germline assignment: CDR1 SGHNT and CDR2 YENEEA. V was trimmed by 3 bases and J by 2 bases, leaving 0 bases between them. CDR3 DNA: TGTGCCAGCAGCTTCACAGATACGCAGTATTTT. The encoded protein is CASSFTDTQYF.

The chain has TRBV23-1 and TRBJ1-4; D is undetermined. TRBV23-1 is noted as an ORF with a role that remains uncertain. Between the trimmed V and J ends, which lost 5 bases and 6 bases, there was a span of 7 bases. The CDR3 extends over 12 amino acids. CDR3 residues: CASSSEYEKLFF. The CDR3 DNA reads TGCGCCAGCAGTTCCGAGTATGAAAAACTGTTTTTT.

The rearrangement links TRBV27 to TRBJ2-7; D is possibly TRBD2 (6 bases). Trimming removed 4 bases from V and 2 bases from J, with 12 bases in between. The CDR3 has 14 amino acids. CDR1 MNHEY and CDR2 SMNVEV come from the germline V gene (reference sequence). The DNA for the CDR3 is TGTGCCAGCAGTTGGGACTCCGATGCCTACGAGCAGTACTTC. This codes for CASSWDSDAYEQYF.

V gene TRBV5-1 combines with J gene TRBJ2-2; the match to TRBD2 covers 12 bases. The junction had 2 bases not matched to a gene; V was cut back by 4 bases and J by 4 bases. Germline CDR1 and CDR2: SGHRS and YFSETQ. The CDR3 has 15 residues. CDR3 amino acids: CASSPGLAGTGELFF. The CDR3 DNA is TGCGCCAGCAGCCCGGGACTAGCGGGCACCGGGGAGCTGTTTTTT.

The V call is TRBV14, the J call TRBJ2-3, with D unresolved. V lost 0 bases, J lost 6 bases, and 7 bases lay in between. Germline V CDR1 and CDR2: SGHDN, FVKESK. The CDR3 contains 13 residues. CDR3 loop: CASSQDVRDTQYF. The CDR3 DNA reads as TGTGCCAGCAGCCAAGATGTCAGGGATACGCAGTATTTT.

The chain joins TRBV11-3 to TRBJ2-3, with a weak D call TRBD2 (5 bases). The germline V gene has CDR1 SGHNT and CDR2 YENEEA. The CDR3 has 16 residues. V shed 4 bases and J shed 5 bases, with 19 bases lying between them. CDR3 sequence (DNA): TGTGCCAGCAGCTCGATTCTCCCCAACACTAGAGATACGCAGTATTTT. Translation gives CASSSILPNTRDTQYF.

This clone is classed as medium-sized (0.01 to 0.1%). This chain links TRBV19 with TRBJ1-1; D call uncertain. CDR3 length: 11 residues. Germline values: CDR1 LNHDA, CDR2 SQIVND (reference sequence). Trimming shortened V by 11 bases and J by 5 bases, and 12 bases separated the two germline ends. DNA for the CDR3: TGTGCCGGCGGCGCGGGGACTGAAGCTTTCTTT. Translated, it gives CAGGAGTEAFF. The full variable domain, completed using reference TRBV19 and TRBJ1-1, is DGGITQSPKYLFRKEGQNVTLSCEQNLNHDAMYWYRQDPGQGLRLIYYSQIVNDFQKGDIAEGYSVSREKKESFPLTVTSAQKNPTAFYLCAGGAGTEAFFGQGTRLTVV.

This clone was seen once. The rearrangement links TRBV19 to TRBJ1-2; D perhaps matches TRBD1 (6 bases). The germline gives CDR1 LNHDA, CDR2 SQIVND (reference sequence). This CDR3 is built from 13 residues. V shed 0 bases and J shed 8 bases, with 10 bases lying between them. The CDR3 DNA reads as TGTGCCAGTAGTATAGACAGGGGACGAGGCTACACCTTC. Protein: CASSIDRGRGYTF.

This sequence joins TRBV5-1 and TRBJ2-2; TRBD1 matches 10 bases. Germline CDR1 SGHRS, CDR2 YFSETQ. The junction had 10 bases not matched to a gene; V was cut back by 4 bases and J by 7 bases. This CDR3 is built from 16 residues. The CDR3 nucleotides read TGCGCCAGCAGCCGAACCCGGACAGGGGGAGGCGGGGAGCTGTTTTTT. It translates to CASSRTRTGGGGELFF. The full variable domain, completed using reference TRBV5-1 and TRBJ2-2, is KAGVTQTPRYLIKTRGQQVTLSCSPISGHRSVSWYQQTPGQGLQFLFEYFSETQRNKGNFPGRFSGRQFSNSRSEMNVSTLELGDSALYLCASSRTRTGGGGELFFGEGSRLTVL.

V usage is TRBV6-1 and J usage is TRBJ1-5; D ambiguous. Germline V gives CDR1 MNHNS, CDR2 SASEGT. Trimming removed 5 bases from V and 3 bases from J, with 8 bases in between. This CDR3 region has 13 residues. CDR3 loop: CASSQGLNQPQHF. CDR3 coding DNA: TGTGCCAGCAGTCAAGGGCTCAATCAGCCCCAGCATTTT.

The gene calls are TRBV9 and TRBJ1-1; D is unresolved. Germline loops: CDR1 SGDLS, CDR2 YYNGEE. The V end lost 3 bases, the J end lost 6 bases, and 12 bases lay between the germline ends. The CDR3 runs to 13 residues. The CDR3 DNA sequence: TGTGCCAGCAGCGGCCTCCTTGGGGCTGAAGCTTTCTTT. It translates to CASSGLLGAEAFF.

The chain joins TRBV7-2 to TRBJ1-1; D gene unclear. Germline V gives CDR1 SGHTA, CDR2 FQGNSA. V lost 2 bases and J lost 1, with 11 bases in between. The CDR3 extends over 15 amino acids. CDR3 coding DNA: TGTGCCAGCAGCTTACGAGGTGGAGCGAACACTGAAGCTTTCTTT. As protein: CASSLRGGANTEAFF.

V is TRBV7-6 and J is TRBJ2-7; 7 nucleotides match TRBD1. The CDR3 sequence is 16 residues long. Germline V gene data show CDR1 as SGHVS and CDR2 as FNYEAQ. J lost 3 bases, V lost 1 base, and 9 bases had no gene match. The chain's CDR3 is CASSLGSAGGVYEQYF. The CDR3 DNA follows: TGTGCCAGCAGCTTAGGGTCGGCAGGGGGAGTCTACGAGCAGTACTTC.

Here the CDR3 DNA reads TGTGCCAGCAGCTTGGGGGAGGGTTTCGGCAATGAGCAGTTCTTC. Its protein product is CASSLGEGFGNEQFF. The chain joins TRBV11-2 to TRBJ2-1; the match to TRBD2 covers 7 bases. The CDR3 has 15 amino acids. Germline-derived CDR1 and CDR2 are SGHAT and FQNNGV. Trimming removed 3 bases from V and 6 bases from J; junction bases left unmatched: 8.

The chain is built from TRBV7-2 and TRBJ2-3; D perhaps matches TRBD2 (5 bases). The germline V and J ends were trimmed by 0 bases and 5 bases, with 9 bases remaining between them. The CDR3 runs to 14 residues. Germline values: CDR1 SGHTA, CDR2 FQGNSA. The CDR3 sequence: CASSLAGSKDTQYF. The CDR3 DNA reads TGTGCCAGCAGCTTAGCGGGGAGTAAAGATACGCAGTATTTT.